This TCR beta chain appears in the sequencing data of a study of vaccination and CD4 T cells after COVID-19. Concerning this clonotype: The antigen remains undetermined.

Sequencing of cultured CD4+ T cell DNA used the Oncomine TCR Beta short-read assay. TCRdb reprocessed the PCR reads with MiXCR, giving one entry per CDR3 protein. The sample holds just over 20,000 distinct CDR3 sequences; approximately 50% are singletons and the top ten take 4% to 6%. Treatment defined: approximately 9-day PBMC culture with coronavirus spike peptide pools or control peptides (ViraFEST assay). Germline V lookup: CDR1 ENHRY, CDR2 SYGVKD. The CDR3 spans 13 residues. The V gene lost 8 bases and the J gene lost 3 bases, with 11 bases spanning the gap. This receptor was taken from a human donor who had recovered from COVID-19. This chain uses TRBV10-3 with TRBJ1-5, with TRBD1 as a possible D gene (5 bases). What was sequenced was CD4+ T cells from blood, cultured in vitro. CDR3 DNA: TGTGCCATCGGGGCGGCCCTCAATCAGCCCCAGCATTTT. Protein product: CAIGAALNQPQHF.